This TCR beta chain was identified during a study of cytomegalovirus exposure and HLA in healthy donors. Study conclusions and caveats: Cytomegalovirus association was assigned to approximately 180 TCR beta chains. A later analysis linked 16,951 TCR beta sequences to HLA alleles at 0.05 false discovery rate. Beyond CMV serostatus, there was no information to go on about immune exposure. Follow-up analysis later connected one missense variant in DCLRE1C with trimming of TCR beta V- and J-genes.

Trimming cost V 2 bases and J 2 bases, with 11 bases left between them. Looked up from germline, CDR1 is SGDLS and CDR2 is YYNGEE. This CDR3 contains 15 residues. With respect to this clone: What it binds is not known.

The PCR employed 60 Vbeta primers together with 13 Jbeta primers. Profiling relied on immunoSEQ multiplex PCR, and the TCRdb table lists in-frame clones only, not all of them. The sample holds about 160,000 clones; roughly 70% are singletons and the top ten take about 2.7%. The sequencing input was PBMCs. The chain joins TRBV9 to TRBJ2-1; possible D gene TRBD2, 7 bases. The TCR comes from a woman younger than 45 in good health and CMV-seronegative. The CDR3 here is CASSVEGGAYNEQFF. The CDR3 DNA follows: TGTGCCAGCAGCGTCGAGGGGGGGGCCTACAATGAGCAGTTCTTC. Filled out from reference TRBV9 and TRBJ2-1, the complete variable domain reads DSGVTQTPKHLITATGQRVTLRCSPRSGDLSVYWYQQSLDQGLQFLIQYYNGEERAKGNILERFSAQQFPDLHSELNLSSLELGDSALYFCASSVEGGAYNEQFFGPGTRLTVL.